The clone carrying this T cell receptor beta chain was seen ten or more times. Its antigen is as yet unknown. The authors ran a second PCR of about 7 to 11 cycles using a sample-barcoded 5' primer and a J-beta primer mix. A tag from a template-switch adaptor with 12 random nucleotides marked each cDNA molecule. TCRdb ran MiXCR on the 5' RACE reads and lists one entry per CDR3 protein. The repertoire holds roughly 500,000 distinct CDR3 sequences, with about 26% as singletons. The CDR3 totals 15 residues. Trimming removed 6 bases from V and 0 bases from J, with 12 bases in between. The sample is drawn from a study of blood T cells in healthy people across ages. Whole-study findings and limits: Aged donors had fewer naive CD4+ cells and lower diversity than long-lived donors.

This chain uses TRBV12-3 or TRBV12-4 with TRBJ1-3; D remains ambiguous. This receptor was obtained from a woman in her 70s in good health. Source material: blood. The CDR3 DNA sequence: TGTGCCAGCAGGCCAGACGTGAGCTCTGGAAACACCATATATTTT. Amino acid sequence: CASRPDVSSGNTIYF.